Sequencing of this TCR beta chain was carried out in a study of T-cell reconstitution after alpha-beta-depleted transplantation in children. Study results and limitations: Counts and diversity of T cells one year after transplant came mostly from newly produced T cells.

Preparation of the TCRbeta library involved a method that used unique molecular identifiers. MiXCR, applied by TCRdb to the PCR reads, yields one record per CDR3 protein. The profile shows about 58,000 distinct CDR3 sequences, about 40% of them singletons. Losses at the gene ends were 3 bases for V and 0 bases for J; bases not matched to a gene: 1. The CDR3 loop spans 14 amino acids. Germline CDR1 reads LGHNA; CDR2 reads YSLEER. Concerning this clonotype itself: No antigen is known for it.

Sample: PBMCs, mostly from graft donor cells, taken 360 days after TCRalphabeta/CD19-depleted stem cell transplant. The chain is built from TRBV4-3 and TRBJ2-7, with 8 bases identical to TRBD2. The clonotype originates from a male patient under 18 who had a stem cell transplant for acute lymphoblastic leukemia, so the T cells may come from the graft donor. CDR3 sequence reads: CASSHGLASYEQYF. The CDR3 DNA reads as TGCGCCAGCAGCCACGGACTAGCCTCCTACGAGCAGTACTTC.